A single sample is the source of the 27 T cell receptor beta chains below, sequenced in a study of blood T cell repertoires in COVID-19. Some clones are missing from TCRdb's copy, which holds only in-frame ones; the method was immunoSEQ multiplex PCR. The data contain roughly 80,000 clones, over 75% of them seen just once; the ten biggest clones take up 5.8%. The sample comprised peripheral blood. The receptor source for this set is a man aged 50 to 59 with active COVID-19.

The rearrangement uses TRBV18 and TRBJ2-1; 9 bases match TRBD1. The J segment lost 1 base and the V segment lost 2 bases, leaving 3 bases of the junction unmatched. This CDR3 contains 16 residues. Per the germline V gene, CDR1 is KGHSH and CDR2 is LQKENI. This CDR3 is CASSPTGTGSYNEQFF. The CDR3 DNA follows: TGTGCCAGCTCACCAACGGGGACAGGGTCCTACAATGAGCAGTTCTTC. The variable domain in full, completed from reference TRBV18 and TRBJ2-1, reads NAGVMQNPRHLVRRRGQEARLRCSPMKGHSHVYWYRQLPEEGLKFMVYLQKENIIDESGMPKERFSAEFPKEGPSILRIQQVVRGDSAAYFCASSPTGTGSYNEQFFGPGTRLTVL.

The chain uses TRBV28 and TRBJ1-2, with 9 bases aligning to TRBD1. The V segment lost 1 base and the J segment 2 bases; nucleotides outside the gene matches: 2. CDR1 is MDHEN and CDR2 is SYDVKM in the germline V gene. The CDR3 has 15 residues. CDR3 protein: CASSLLGQGNYGYTF. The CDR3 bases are TGTGCCAGCAGTTTATTAGGACAGGGGAACTATGGCTACACCTTC.

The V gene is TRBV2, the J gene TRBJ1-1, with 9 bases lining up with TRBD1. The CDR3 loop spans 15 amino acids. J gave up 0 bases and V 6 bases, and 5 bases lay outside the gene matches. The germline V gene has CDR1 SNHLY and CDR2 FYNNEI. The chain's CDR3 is CASSKRTGVNTEAFF. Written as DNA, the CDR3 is TGTGCCAGCAGCAAGAGGACAGGGGTGAACACTGAAGCTTTCTTT.

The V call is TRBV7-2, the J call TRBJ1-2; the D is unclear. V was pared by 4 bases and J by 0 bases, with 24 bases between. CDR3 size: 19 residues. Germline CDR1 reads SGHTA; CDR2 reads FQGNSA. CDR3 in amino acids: CASSSVPVWQPAANYGYTF. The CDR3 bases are TGTGCCAGCAGCTCCGTCCCGGTCTGGCAGCCCGCGGCTAACTATGGCTACACCTTC.

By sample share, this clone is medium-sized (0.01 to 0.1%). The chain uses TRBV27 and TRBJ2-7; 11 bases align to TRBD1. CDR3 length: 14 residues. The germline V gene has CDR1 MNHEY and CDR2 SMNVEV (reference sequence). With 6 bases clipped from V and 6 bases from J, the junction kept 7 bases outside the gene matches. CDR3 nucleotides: TGTGCCAGCAGACTGGACAGGGGGCGAACCGAGCAGTACTTC. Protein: CASRLDRGRTEQYF.

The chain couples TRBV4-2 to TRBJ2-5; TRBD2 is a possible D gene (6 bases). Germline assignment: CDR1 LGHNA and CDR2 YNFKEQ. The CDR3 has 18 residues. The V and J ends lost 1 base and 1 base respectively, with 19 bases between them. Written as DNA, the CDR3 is TGTGCCAGCAGCCAAGGGGACTTCGGCGGGCCCACCCAAGAGACCCAGTACTTC. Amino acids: CASSQGDFGGPTQETQYF.

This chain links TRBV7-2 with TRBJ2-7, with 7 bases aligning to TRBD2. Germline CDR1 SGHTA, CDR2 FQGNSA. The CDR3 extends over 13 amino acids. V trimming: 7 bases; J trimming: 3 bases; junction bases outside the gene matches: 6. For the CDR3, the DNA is TGTGCCAGCAAGGTGGGGGGGAACTACGAGCAGTACTTC. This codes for CASKVGGNYEQYF.

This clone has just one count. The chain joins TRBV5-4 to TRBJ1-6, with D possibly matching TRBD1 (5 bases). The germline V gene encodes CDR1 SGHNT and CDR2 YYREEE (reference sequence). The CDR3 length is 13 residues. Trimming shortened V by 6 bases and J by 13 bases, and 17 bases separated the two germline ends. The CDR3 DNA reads TGTGCCAGCACCAACAGCCGGGGGACCCCCCTCCACTTT. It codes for CASTNSRGTPLHF.

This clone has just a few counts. The CDR3 DNA sequence: TGCGCCAGCAGCCCGGACAGGGGATTATCCTACGAGCAGTACTTC. It yields the protein CASSPDRGLSYEQYF. V usage is TRBV5-1 and J usage is TRBJ2-7, with 9 bases identical to TRBD1. The CDR3 is 15 residues long. J gave up 1 base and V 4 bases, and 6 bases lay outside the gene matches. The V gene's germline CDR1 is SGHRS and CDR2 YFSETQ.

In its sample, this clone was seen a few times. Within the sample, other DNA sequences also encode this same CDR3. The DNA of the CDR3 is TGTGCCAGCAGTTACCTACATCTTACAGATCAGCCCCAGCATTTT. Encoded protein: CASSYLHLTDQPQHF. The chain has TRBV6-2 or TRBV6-3 and TRBJ1-5, with no clear D. The germline V gene encodes CDR1 MNHEY and CDR2 SVGEGT. The CDR3 consists of 15 residues. V was shortened by 2 bases and J by 5 bases, with 13 bases between the two germline ends.

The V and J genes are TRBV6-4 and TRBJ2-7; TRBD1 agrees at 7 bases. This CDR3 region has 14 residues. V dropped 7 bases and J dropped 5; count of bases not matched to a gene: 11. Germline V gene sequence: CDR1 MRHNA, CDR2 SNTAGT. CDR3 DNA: TGTGCCAGCAAGAACAGGGGTGGGTACCACGAGCAGTACTTC. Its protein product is CASKNRGGYHEQYF.

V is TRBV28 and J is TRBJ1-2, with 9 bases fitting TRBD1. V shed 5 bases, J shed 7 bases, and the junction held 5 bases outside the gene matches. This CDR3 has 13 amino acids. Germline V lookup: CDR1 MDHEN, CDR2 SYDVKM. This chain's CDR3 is CASSQTGGRGYTF. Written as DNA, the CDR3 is TGTGCCAGCAGTCAGACAGGGGGACGTGGCTACACCTTC.

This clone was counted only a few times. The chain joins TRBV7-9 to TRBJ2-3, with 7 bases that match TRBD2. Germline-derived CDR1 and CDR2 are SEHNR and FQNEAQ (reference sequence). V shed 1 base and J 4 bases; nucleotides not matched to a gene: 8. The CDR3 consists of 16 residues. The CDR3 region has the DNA TGTGCCAGCAGCTTAGTGGCGGGAGATGTGGCAGATACGCAGTATTTT. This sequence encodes CASSLVAGDVADTQYF.

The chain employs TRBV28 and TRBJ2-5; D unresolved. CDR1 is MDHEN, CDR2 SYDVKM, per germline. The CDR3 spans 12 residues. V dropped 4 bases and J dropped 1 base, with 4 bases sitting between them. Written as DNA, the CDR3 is TGTGCCAGCAGTTACTCCCAAGAGACCCAGTACTTC. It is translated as CASSYSQETQYF.

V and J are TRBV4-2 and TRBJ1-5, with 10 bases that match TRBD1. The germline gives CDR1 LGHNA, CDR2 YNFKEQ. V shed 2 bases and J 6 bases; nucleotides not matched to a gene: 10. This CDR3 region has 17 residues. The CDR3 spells CASSQQGDRGYGQPQHF. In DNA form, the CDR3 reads TGTGCCAGCAGCCAACAAGGGGACAGGGGTTATGGTCAGCCCCAGCATTTT.

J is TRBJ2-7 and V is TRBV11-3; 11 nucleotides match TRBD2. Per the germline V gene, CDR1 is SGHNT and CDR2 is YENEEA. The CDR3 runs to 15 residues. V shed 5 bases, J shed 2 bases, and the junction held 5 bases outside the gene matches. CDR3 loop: CASSPSGGLAYEQYF. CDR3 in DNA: TGTGCCAGCAGCCCTAGCGGGGGGCTTGCCTACGAGCAGTACTTC.

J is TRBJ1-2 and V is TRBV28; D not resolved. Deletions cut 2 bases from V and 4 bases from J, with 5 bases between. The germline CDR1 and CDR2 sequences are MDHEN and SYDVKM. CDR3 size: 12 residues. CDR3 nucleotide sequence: TGTGCCAGCAGTTTAAGACTCTATGGCTACACCTTC. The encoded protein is CASSLRLYGYTF.

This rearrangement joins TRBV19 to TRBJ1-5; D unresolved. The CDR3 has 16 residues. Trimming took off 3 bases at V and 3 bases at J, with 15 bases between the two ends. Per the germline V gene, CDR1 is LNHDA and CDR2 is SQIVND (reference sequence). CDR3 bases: TGTGCCAGTAGTATTCTGGGGAGGTCGACCAATCAGCCCCAGCATTTT. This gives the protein CASSILGRSTNQPQHF.

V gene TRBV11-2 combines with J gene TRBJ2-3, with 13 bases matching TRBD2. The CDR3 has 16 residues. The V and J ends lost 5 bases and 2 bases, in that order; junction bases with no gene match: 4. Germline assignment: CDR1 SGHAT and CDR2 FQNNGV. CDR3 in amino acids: CASSKTSGGATDTQYF. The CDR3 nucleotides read TGTGCCAGCAGCAAAACTAGCGGGGGGGCCACAGATACGCAGTATTTT. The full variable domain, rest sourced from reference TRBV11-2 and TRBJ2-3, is EAGVAQSPRYKIIEKRQSVAFWCNPISGHATLYWYQQILGQGPKLLIQFQNNGVVDDSQLPKDRFSAERLKGVDSTLKIQPAKLEDSAVYLCASSKTSGGATDTQYFGPGTRLTVL.

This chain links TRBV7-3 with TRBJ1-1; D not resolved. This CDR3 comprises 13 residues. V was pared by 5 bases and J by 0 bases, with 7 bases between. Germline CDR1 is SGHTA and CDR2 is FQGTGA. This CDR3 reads CASSPSVNTEAFF. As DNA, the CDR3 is TGTGCCAGCAGCCCTTCAGTGAACACTGAAGCTTTCTTT. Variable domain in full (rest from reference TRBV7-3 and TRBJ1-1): GAGVSQTPSNKVTEKGKYVELRCDPISGHTALYWYRQSLGQGPEFLIYFQGTGAADDSGLPNDRFFAVRPEGSVSTLKIQRTERGDSAVYLCASSPSVNTEAFFGQGTRLTVV.

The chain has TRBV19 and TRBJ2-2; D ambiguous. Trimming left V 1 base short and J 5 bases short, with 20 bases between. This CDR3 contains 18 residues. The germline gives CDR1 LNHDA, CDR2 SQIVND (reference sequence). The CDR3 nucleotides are TGTGCCAGTAGTATAGTCCTCAAAACCCCCCGAGGTACCGGGGAGCTGTTTTTT. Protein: CASSIVLKTPRGTGELFF.

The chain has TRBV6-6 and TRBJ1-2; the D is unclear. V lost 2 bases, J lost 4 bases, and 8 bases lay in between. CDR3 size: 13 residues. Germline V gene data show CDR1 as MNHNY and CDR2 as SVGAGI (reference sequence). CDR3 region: CASSYEQFYGYTF. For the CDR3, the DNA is TGTGCCAGCAGTTACGAACAGTTCTATGGCTACACCTTC.

The CDR3 region has the DNA TGTGCCAGCAGTTACGGCCGACAGGGGGCGTCCGAGCAGTACTTC. Amino acids: CASSYGRQGASEQYF. This rearrangement joins TRBV6-6 to TRBJ2-7; TRBD1 aligns across 10 bases. CDR3 length: 15 amino acids. Germline values: CDR1 MNHNY, CDR2 SVGAGI (reference sequence). Trimming at V came to 2 bases and at J to 6 bases, leaving 7 bases not matched to a gene.

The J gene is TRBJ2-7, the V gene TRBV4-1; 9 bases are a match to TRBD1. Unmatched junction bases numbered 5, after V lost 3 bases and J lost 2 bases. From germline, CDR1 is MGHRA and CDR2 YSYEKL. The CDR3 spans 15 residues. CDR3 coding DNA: TGCGCCAGCAGCCATCCGGGACAGGGAGCCTACGAGCAGTACTTC. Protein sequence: CASSHPGQGAYEQYF.

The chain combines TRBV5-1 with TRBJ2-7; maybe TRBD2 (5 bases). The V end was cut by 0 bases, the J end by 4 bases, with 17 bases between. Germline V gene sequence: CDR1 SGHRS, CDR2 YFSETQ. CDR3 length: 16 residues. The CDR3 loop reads CASSLAVSAAEYEQYF. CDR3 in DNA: TGCGCCAGCAGCTTGGCGGTTAGCGCGGCAGAGTACGAGCAGTACTTC. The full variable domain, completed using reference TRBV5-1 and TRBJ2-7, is KAGVTQTPRYLIKTRGQQVTLSCSPISGHRSVSWYQQTPGQGLQFLFEYFSETQRNKGNFPGRFSGRQFSNSRSEMNVSTLELGDSALYLCASSLAVSAAEYEQYFGPGTRLTVT.

CDR3 residues: CASSRLGQRNTEAFF. CDR3 nucleotide sequence: TGTGCCAGCAGTCGACTTGGACAGAGGAACACTGAAGCTTTCTTT. The chain combines TRBV7-9 with TRBJ1-1, with a weak D call TRBD1 (6 bases). The V and J ends lost 6 bases and 1 base respectively, with 15 bases between them. This CDR3 region has 15 residues. Germline CDR1 and CDR2: SEHNR and FQNEAQ (reference sequence). Full variable domain (remainder filled in from reference TRBV7-9 and TRBJ1-1): DTGVSQNPRHKITKRGQNVTFRCDPISEHNRLYWYRQTLGQGPEFLTYFQNEAQLEKSRLLSDRFSAERPKGSFSTLEIQRTEQGDSAMYLCASSRLGQRNTEAFFGQGTRLTVV.

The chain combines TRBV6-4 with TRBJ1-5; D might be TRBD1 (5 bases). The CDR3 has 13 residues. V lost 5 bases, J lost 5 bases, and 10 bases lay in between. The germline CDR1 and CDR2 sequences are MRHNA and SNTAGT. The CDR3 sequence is CASSTGVDQPQHF. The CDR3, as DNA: TGTGCCAGCAGTACGGGGGTCGATCAGCCCCAGCATTTT.